This TCR beta chain came from a study of blood T cell repertoires in COVID-19. The overall study: Material from acute and convalescent COVID-19 was sourced from the United States, Italy and Spain. PBMCs, B-cell-depleted T cells, or T cells were the source of the cDNA or gDNA that made up the material.

With V trimmed by 0 bases and J by 8 bases, 6 bases remained unmatched. CDR3 length equals 15 residues. Germline V lookup: CDR1 MNHEY, CDR2 SMNVEV (reference sequence). Authors' methods: Counts of nucleated cells, estimated from reference gene primer amplification, were obtained. Only in-frame clones appear in the TCRdb table, and some are missing; sequencing was by immunoSEQ multiplex PCR. For V, J and clone size, that table is used; D and trimming come from the DNA. Here the sample spans 200,000 or so clones, about 86% being singletons. J is TRBJ1-1 and V is TRBV27; 10 positions agree with TRBD1. The receptor was isolated from a woman aged 25 to 39 who had recovered from COVID-19. The sequencing input was peripheral blood. The CDR3 sequence is CASSLSPGQGTEAFF. The DNA for the CDR3 is TGTGCCAGCAGTTTATCGCCGGGACAGGGGACCGAAGCTTTCTTT.